The rows below give T cell receptor beta chains drawn from one sample of a study of blood T cells in healthy people across ages. Via MiXCR, TCRdb re-called the 5' RACE reads, giving one row per CDR3 protein. The sample records 750,000 or so distinct CDR3 sequences, 20% to 25% being singletons. These data were also reused for a study on T cells of mothers and their children.

Sequencing was performed on blood. These receptors were taken from a boy aged 5 to 17 in good health. Both conserved end residues are part of each CDR3. Fields, in order: CDR3 DNA, CDR3 protein, J gene, D gene, V gene, clone size. D genes are given only for firm matches. Clone size is shown for a subset of rows, as once, few, many or a class of expanded clone.

TGCGCCAGTAGCTTGGTAACTAGCGCCCACAATGAGCAGTTCTTC | CASSLVTSAHNEQFF | TRBJ2-1 | TRBD2 | TRBV5-1 | -
TGCAGTGCCCGGAGCGGGAGCCTGGAAGAGACCCAGTACTTC | CSARSGSLEETQYF | TRBJ2-5 | TRBD2 | TRBV20-1 | few
TGCGCCAGCAGCCAGGACAGGGGGCTAACTGAAGCTTTCTTT | CASSQDRGLTEAFF | TRBJ1-1 | TRBD1 | TRBV4-3 | few
TGTGCCAGCAGCCCGCAGACAGGGCTTGAGCAGTTCTTC | CASSPQTGLEQFF | TRBJ2-1 | TRBD1 | TRBV7-3 | -
TGTGCCAGCAGCCAAATCCGTATAGCCTTCGGAAGGGAGCTGTTTTTT | CASSQIRIAFGRELFF | TRBJ2-2 | - | TRBV28 | -
TGCAGTGCTAGCAGGCAGACAGGGGAGGACCAGCCCCAGCATTTT | CSASRQTGEDQPQHF | TRBJ1-5 | TRBD1 | TRBV20-1 | -
TGTGCCAGCAGTGCGACAAGGGACGAAAAACTGTTTTTT | CASSATRDEKLFF | TRBJ1-4 | - | TRBV3-1 | -
TGTGCCAGCAGCACCTTTCCACCGGGCCCACAGGGAGATACGCAGTATTTT | CASSTFPPGPQGDTQYF | TRBJ2-3 | - | TRBV7-9 | -
TGCGCCAGCAGCCAAGATAGCGGAGCTTTGGAGACCCAGTACTTC | CASSQDSGALETQYF | TRBJ2-5 | - | TRBV4-3 | -
TGTGCCAGCAGCCCAGGAAGGGTCACCGGGGAGCTGTTTTTT | CASSPGRVTGELFF | TRBJ2-2 | - | TRBV9 | few
TGCGCCAGCAGCCAAGAAAATTCGGGGCACAGCTACAATGAGCAGTTCTTC | CASSQENSGHSYNEQFF | TRBJ2-1 | - | TRBV4-1 | few
TGTGCCAGCAGCTTATCGGGGTCGCGGATATATGGCTACACCTTC | CASSLSGSRIYGYTF | TRBJ1-2 | - | TRBV7-9 | -
TGTGCCAGCAGTGAAGCAATAGGTGTGGAGACCCAGTACTTC | CASSEAIGVETQYF | TRBJ2-5 | - | TRBV2 | few
TGTGCCAGCAGCCAAGCAACAGGCGGGGCATCTAAGGGCTACACCTTC | CASSQATGGASKGYTF | TRBJ1-2 | - | TRBV3-1 | -
TGCGCCAGCAGCCAGCCGGGACAGGGGGCCCCCGAGCAGTACTTC | CASSQPGQGAPEQYF | TRBJ2-7 | TRBD1 | TRBV4-1 | -
TGTGCCAGCAGTGATGGGTTCCTAGCGGGAGAGAACCAAGAGACCCAGTACTTC | CASSDGFLAGENQETQYF | TRBJ2-5 | TRBD2 | TRBV2 | -
TGCAGCGTTGATGAACCGGGTACCTACGAGCAGTACTTC | CSVDEPGTYEQYF | TRBJ2-7 | - | TRBV29-1 | few
TGTGCCAGCAGGACCTCGCAGGGGGCGGAGACCCAGTACTTC | CASRTSQGAETQYF | TRBJ2-5 | TRBD1 | TRBV6-1 | few
TGTGCCAGCAGTGGGCGACTAGACGGGAGGACCCAGTACTTC | CASSGRLDGRTQYF | TRBJ2-5 | - | TRBV6-5 | -
TGTGCCAGCAGCTTACCGGGGGGTATCTACGAGCAGTACTTC | CASSLPGGIYEQYF | TRBJ2-7 | TRBD2 | TRBV7-8 | -
TGCGCCAGCAGCTTGAATTTAGCGGGATCCTACAATGGGCAGTTCTTC | CASSLNLAGSYNGQFF | TRBJ2-1 | TRBD2 | TRBV5-1 | -
TGCGCCAGCAGCTTTTTTAGCGGGGGATACGAGCAGTACTTC | CASSFFSGGYEQYF | TRBJ2-7 | TRBD2 | TRBV5-1 | -
TGTGCCAGCAGCCCGCCCGGGCAGGGAGGTGGTAATTCACCCCTCCACTTT | CASSPPGQGGGNSPLHF | TRBJ1-6 | - | TRBV6-1 | -
TGTGCCAGCAGCTTAGTTGGACAGGGAAACACCGGGGAGCTGTTTTTT | CASSLVGQGNTGELFF | TRBJ2-2 | TRBD1 | TRBV7-9 | -
TGCGCCAGCAGCTTCTTCCCAGCGGAGGAGCAGTACTTC | CASSFFPAEEQYF | TRBJ2-7 | - | TRBV5-1 | few
TGTGCCAGCAGCTTTATGGGATTACAAGAGACCCAGTACTTC | CASSFMGLQETQYF | TRBJ2-5 | - | TRBV7-9 | -
TGTGCCAGCAGCCACCGCGGACAGGCGGGGTCCTACGAGCAGTACTTC | CASSHRGQAGSYEQYF | TRBJ2-7 | - | TRBV4-2 | -
TGCAGCGTTGAGGTAGCGGGACGGTACGAGCAGTACTTC | CSVEVAGRYEQYF | TRBJ2-7 | TRBD2 | TRBV29-1 | -
TGTGCCAGCAGCCAAGGGGGGTTCGACACTGAAGCTTTCTTT | CASSQGGFDTEAFF | TRBJ1-1 | - | TRBV4-2 | few
TGTGCCATCAGTGAGCTGCTGAATGAGCAGTTCTTC | CAISELLNEQFF | TRBJ2-1 | - | TRBV10-3 | -
TGCAGTGCAGAGGCAGGGGTGGCCAAAAACATTCAGTACTTC | CSAEAGVAKNIQYF | TRBJ2-4 | - | TRBV20-1 | -
TGTGCCAGCAGTTACTCGGAAAGGGGAATTGGCTACACCTTC | CASSYSERGIGYTF | TRBJ1-2 | - | TRBV6-5 | once
TGTGCCAGCGACAACTTGGGGCAACGGAATTCACCCCTCCACTTT | CASDNLGQRNSPLHF | TRBJ1-6 | - | TRBV7-9 | few
TGTGCCAGCAGCCCAACGGGACAGATACATCAGCCCCAGCATTTT | CASSPTGQIHQPQHF | TRBJ1-5 | TRBD1 | TRBV28 | -
TGTGCCAGCAATGTCCAAGAGACCCAGTACTTC | CASNVQETQYF | TRBJ2-5 | - | TRBV25-1 | -
TGCAGTGCTAGAAGGGGACAGGGAGGTTGGCAGCCCCAGCATTTT | CSARRGQGGWQPQHF | TRBJ1-5 | TRBD1 | TRBV20-1 | -
TGTGCCAGCAGTCAGAGATGGGGGGCGGGATACGAGCAGTACTTC | CASSQRWGAGYEQYF | TRBJ2-7 | - | TRBV4-2 | few
TGTGCCAGCAGCTTTGGGGGCTACGACACTGAAGCTTTCTTT | CASSFGGYDTEAFF | TRBJ1-1 | - | TRBV11-2 | -
TGTGCCGCCAGTGACCATCGCAGGGGGCTAAGCTCCTACGAGCAGTACTTC | CAASDHRRGLSSYEQYF | TRBJ2-7 | TRBD1 | TRBV24-1 | -
TGTGCCAGCAGCCGCGTAAGGGACCCCCTGATTAACTCCTATAATTCACCCCTCCACTTT | CASSRVRDPLINSYNSPLHF | TRBJ1-6 | - | TRBV13 | few